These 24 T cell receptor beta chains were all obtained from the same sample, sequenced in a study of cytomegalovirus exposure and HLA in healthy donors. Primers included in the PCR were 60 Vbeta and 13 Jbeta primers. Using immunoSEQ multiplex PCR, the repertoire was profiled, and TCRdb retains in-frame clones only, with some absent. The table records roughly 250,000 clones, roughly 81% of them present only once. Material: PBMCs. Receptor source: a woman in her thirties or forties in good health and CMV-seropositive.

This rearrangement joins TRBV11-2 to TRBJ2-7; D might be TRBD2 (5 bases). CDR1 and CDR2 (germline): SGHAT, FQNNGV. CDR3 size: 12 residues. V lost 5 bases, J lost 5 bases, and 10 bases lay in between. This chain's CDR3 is CASSPGLDEQYF. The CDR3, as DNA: TGTGCCAGCAGCCCCGGACTTGACGAGCAGTACTTC.

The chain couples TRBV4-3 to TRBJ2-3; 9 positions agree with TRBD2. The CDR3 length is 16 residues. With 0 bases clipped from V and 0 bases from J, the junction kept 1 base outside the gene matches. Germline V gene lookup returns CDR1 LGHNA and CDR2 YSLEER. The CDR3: CASSQEGLASTDTQYF. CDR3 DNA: TGCGCCAGCAGCCAAGAGGGACTAGCCAGCACAGATACGCAGTATTTT.

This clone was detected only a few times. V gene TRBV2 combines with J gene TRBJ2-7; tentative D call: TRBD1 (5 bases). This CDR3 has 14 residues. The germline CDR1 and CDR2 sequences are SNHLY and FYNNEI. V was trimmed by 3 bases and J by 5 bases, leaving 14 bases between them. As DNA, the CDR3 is TGTGCCAGCAGTGATAGGCAGGGCATCGACGAGCAGTACTTC. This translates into CASSDRQGIDEQYF.

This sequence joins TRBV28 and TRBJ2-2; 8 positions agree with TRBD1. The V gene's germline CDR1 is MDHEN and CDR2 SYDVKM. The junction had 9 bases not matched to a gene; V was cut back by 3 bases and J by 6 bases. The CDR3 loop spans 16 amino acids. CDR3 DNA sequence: TGTGCCAGCAGTTTCACAGGACAGGGAAGAGCCGGGGAGCTGTTTTTT. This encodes CASSFTGQGRAGELFF.

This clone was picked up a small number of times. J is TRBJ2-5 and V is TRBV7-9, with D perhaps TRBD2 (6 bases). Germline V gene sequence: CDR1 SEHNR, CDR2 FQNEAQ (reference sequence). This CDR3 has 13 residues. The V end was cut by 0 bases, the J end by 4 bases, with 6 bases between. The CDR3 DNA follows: TGTGCCAGCAGCTTAGCCGGGGGAGAGACCCAGTACTTC. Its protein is CASSLAGGETQYF.

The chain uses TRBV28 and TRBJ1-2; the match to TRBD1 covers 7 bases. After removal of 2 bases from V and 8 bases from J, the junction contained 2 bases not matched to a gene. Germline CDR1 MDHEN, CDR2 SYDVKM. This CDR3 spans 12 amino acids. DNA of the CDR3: TGTGCCAGCAGTTTAGGGACAGTAGGCTACACCTTC. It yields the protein CASSLGTVGYTF.

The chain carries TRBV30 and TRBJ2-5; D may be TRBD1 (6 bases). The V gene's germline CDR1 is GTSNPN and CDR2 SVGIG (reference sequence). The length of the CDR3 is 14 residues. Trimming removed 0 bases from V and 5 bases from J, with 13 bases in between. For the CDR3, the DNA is TGTGCCTGGAGTGTACAGGGATGGGGGGAGACCCAGTACTTC. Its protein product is CAWSVQGWGETQYF.

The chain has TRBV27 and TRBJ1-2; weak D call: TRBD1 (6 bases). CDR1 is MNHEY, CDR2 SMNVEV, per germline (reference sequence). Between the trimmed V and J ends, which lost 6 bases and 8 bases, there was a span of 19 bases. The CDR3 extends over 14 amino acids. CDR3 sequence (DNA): TGTGCCAGCAGCCCGGGACACACTGGGGACGGCTACACCTTC. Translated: CASSPGHTGDGYTF.

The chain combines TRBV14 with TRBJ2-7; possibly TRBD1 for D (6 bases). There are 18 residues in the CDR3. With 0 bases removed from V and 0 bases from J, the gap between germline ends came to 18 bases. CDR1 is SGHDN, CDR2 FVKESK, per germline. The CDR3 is CASSQEYGDIYSSYEQYF. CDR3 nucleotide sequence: TGTGCCAGCAGCCAAGAGTATGGGGACATTTATAGCTCCTACGAGCAGTACTTC.

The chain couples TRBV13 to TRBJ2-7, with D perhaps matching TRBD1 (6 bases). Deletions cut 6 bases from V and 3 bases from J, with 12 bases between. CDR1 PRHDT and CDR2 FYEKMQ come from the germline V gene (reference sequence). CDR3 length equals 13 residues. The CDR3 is CASSLEDSYEQYF. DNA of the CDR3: TGTGCCAGCAGTCTAGAGGACAGCTACGAGCAGTACTTC.

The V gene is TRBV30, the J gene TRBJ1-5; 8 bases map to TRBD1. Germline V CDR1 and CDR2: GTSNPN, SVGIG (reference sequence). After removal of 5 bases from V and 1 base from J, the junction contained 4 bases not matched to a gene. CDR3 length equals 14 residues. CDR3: CAWGQGLSNQPQHF. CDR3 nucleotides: TGTGCCTGGGGACAGGGTTTGAGCAATCAGCCCCAGCATTTT.

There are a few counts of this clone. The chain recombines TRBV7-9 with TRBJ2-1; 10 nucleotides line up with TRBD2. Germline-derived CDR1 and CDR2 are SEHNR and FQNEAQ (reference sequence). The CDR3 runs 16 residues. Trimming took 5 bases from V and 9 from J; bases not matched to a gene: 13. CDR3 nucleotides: TGTGCCAGCAGCCGACTAGCGGGCACCCTTTCGGCTGAGCAGTTCTTC. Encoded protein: CASSRLAGTLSAEQFF.

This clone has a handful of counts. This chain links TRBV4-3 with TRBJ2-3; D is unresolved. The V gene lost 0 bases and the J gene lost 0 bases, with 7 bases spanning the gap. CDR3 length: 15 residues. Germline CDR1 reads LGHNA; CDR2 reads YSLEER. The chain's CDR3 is CASSQDRLSTDTQYF. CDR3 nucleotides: TGCGCCAGCAGCCAAGACAGGTTGAGCACAGATACGCAGTATTTT.

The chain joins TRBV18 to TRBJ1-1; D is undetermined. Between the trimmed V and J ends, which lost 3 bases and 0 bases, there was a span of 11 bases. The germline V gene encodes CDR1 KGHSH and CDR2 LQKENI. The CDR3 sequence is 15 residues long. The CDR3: CASSPVETLNTEAFF. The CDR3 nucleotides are TGTGCCAGCTCACCCGTAGAAACTCTGAACACTGAAGCTTTCTTT.

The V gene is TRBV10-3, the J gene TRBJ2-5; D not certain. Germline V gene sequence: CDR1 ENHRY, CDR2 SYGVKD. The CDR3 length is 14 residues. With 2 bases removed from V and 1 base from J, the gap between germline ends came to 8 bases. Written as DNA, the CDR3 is TGTGCCATCAGTGAGACTAACGGCCAAGAGACCCAGTACTTC. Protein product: CAISETNGQETQYF.

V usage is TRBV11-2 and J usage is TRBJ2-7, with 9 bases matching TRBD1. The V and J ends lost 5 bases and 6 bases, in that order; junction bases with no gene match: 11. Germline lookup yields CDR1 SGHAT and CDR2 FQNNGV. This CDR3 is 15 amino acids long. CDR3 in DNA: TGTGCCAGCAGCCCCGGACAGGGGACAGTTCGCGAGCAGTACTTC. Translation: CASSPGQGTVREQYF. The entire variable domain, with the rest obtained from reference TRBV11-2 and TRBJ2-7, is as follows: EAGVAQSPRYKIIEKRQSVAFWCNPISGHATLYWYQQILGQGPKLLIQFQNNGVVDDSQLPKDRFSAERLKGVDSTLKIQPAKLEDSAVYLCASSPGQGTVREQYFGPGTRLTVT.

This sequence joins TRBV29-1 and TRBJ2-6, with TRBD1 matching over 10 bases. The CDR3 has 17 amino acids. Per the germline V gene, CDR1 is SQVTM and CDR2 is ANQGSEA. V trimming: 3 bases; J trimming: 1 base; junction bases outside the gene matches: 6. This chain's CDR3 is CSVEGRDRGSGANVLTF. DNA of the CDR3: TGCAGCGTTGAGGGCCGGGACAGGGGTTCTGGGGCCAACGTCCTGACTTTC.

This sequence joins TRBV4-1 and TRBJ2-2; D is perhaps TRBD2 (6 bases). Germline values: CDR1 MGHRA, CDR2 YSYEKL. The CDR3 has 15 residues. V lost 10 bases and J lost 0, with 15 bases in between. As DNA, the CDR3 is TGCGCCACCAGTTGGGGGGAAGCGAACACCGGGGAGCTGTTTTTT. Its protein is CATSWGEANTGELFF.

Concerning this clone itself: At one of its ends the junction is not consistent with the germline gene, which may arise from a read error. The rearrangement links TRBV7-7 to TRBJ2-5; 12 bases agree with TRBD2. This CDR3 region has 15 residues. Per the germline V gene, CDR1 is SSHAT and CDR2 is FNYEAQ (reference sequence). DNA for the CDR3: TGTGCTAGCAGCTTAGCGGGACTAGCGGGAGAGACCCAGTACTTC. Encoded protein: CASSLAGLAGETQYF. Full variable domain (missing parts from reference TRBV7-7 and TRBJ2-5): GAGVSQSPRYKVTKRGQDVTLRCDPISSHATLYWYQQALGQGPEFLTYFNYEAQPDKSGLPSDRFSAERPEGSISTLTIQRTEQRDSAMYRCASSLAGLAGETQYFGPGTRLLVL.

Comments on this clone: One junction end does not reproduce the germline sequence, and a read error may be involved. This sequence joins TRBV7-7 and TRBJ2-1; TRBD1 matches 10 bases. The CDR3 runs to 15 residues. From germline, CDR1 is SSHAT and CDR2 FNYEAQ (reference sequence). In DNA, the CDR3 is TGTGCTAGCAGCTCGGGGACAGGGGAGGGTTCTGAGCAGTTCTTC. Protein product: CASSSGTGEGSEQFF.

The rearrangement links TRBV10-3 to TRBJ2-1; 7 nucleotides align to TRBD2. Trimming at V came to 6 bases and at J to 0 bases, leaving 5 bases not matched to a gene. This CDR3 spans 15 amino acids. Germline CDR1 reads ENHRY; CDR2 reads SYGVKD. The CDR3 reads CAIRGEGNSYNEQFF. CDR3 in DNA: TGTGCCATCAGGGGGGAGGGCAACTCCTACAATGAGCAGTTCTTC.

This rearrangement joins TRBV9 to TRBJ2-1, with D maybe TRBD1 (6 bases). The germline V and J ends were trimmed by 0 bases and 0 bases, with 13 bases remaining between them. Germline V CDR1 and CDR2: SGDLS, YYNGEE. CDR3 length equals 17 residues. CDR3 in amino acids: CASSVGSQGSSYNEQFF. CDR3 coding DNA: TGTGCCAGCAGCGTAGGTTCCCAGGGGAGCTCCTACAATGAGCAGTTCTTC. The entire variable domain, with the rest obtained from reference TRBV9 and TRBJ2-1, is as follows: DSGVTQTPKHLITATGQRVTLRCSPRSGDLSVYWYQQSLDQGLQFLIQYYNGEERAKGNILERFSAQQFPDLHSELNLSSLELGDSALYFCASSVGSQGSSYNEQFFGPGTRLTVL.

CDR3 bases: TGTGCCAGCAGCCCGGGACTAGCGGACCCATACGAGCAGTACTTC. It codes for CASSPGLADPYEQYF. The gene calls are TRBV27 and TRBJ2-7; the match to TRBD2 covers 11 bases. The CDR3 spans 15 residues. Germline loops: CDR1 MNHEY, CDR2 SMNVEV (reference sequence). After removal of 6 bases from V and 4 bases from J, the junction contained 8 bases not matched to a gene.

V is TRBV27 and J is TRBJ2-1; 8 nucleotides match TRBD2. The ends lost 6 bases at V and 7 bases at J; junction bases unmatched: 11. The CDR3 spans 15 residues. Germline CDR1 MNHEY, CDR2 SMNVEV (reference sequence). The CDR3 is CASSPPGSGVNEQFF. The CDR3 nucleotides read TGTGCCAGCAGCCCCCCCGGTAGCGGGGTAAATGAGCAGTTCTTC.